This record looks at one TCR beta chain sequence and its context. No cognate antigen has been identified for it. Base qualities are not recorded, but no much larger clone differs from it by a single base. V loses 7 bases of germline sequence and J loses 8 bases, and the interval between the two ends is 3 bases. From its cysteine to its phenylalanine, the CDR3 spans 8 amino acids. This entry keeps only the CDR3 DNA: 24 bases, framed from base 1. CDR1 is given as DFQATT and CDR2 as SNEGSKA, both from the germline V gene (reference sequence). The library was built by means of the immunoSEQ multiplex PCR assay. The multiplex PCR relied on a mix of 60 forward primers for TCR Vbeta segments and 13 reverse primers for TCR Jbeta segments. The CDR3 region of rearranged TCR beta genes was amplified from genomic DNA with a multiplex PCR assay. Amplified TCR beta libraries were sequenced as 87-base-pair reads on the Illumina HiSeq System. Regarding the original processing steps: A later analysis tallied tens of millions of unique TCR beta chains across the approximately 670 repertoires, and around 10 million of those chains were shared by two or more donors. Raw reads were error-corrected and collapsed into unique sequences by a nearest-neighbor algorithm in which closely related sequences were merged to remove PCR and sequencing errors. To assign V, D and J gene segments, CDR3 sequences were aligned to IMGT reference sequences. For a sequence to be retained, a match of at least six nucleotides to both a V gene segment and a J gene segment was required. A rearrangement was called productive if the CDR3 had no stop codons and remained in frame with V and J, and every other rearrangement was called non-productive. CDR3 was defined by IMGT convention, running from the second conserved V-encoded cysteine to the conserved J-encoded phenylalanine. In an earlier analysis of some 550 of the donors, sequences lacking an unambiguous match to a single V gene segment were excluded. An earlier analysis of about 600 of the donors called V segments functional above 56.7% productive rearrangements and segregating when the between-donor standard deviation exceeded 5%. A statistical classification framework was built for diagnosing cytomegalovirus status from the catalog of TCR beta chain sequences. A later analysis assigned V and J genes by comparing TCR nucleotide sequences with IMGT/GENE-DB human TR gene sequences. The TCRdist pipeline was used in a later analysis to assign CDR3 sequences and most-parsimonious VDJ recombination scenarios. A later analysis defined each TCR beta chain by its CDR3 amino acid sequence plus V-gene family, and excluded reads lacking a unique V-gene family. To address suspected cross-contamination and a sequencing artifact, a later analysis removed roughly 580 highly shared, low-generation-probability nucleotide sequences. For each public chain, a later analysis derived a clonal expansion index from normalized ranks of inferred template counts within each repertoire. Generation probabilities in a later analysis came from a VDJ recombination model fitted to out-of-frame rearrangements, and those results were checked against IGoR. Hypergeometric tests were used in a later analysis to score TCR-TCR, TCR-HLA and TCR-CMV co-occurrence, with a repertoire-size bias correction applied to the TCR pairs. In a later analysis, false discovery rates were estimated by permuting HLA or CMV assignments 20 times. In a later analysis, co-occurring TCRs were grouped using DBSCAN, with TCRdist sequence similarity added in when clustering inside HLA-allele-positive subsets. Repertoires with fewer than 30,000 or more than 120,000 public chains were left out of co-occurrence clustering, as were a handful of repertoires with anomalous nucleotide sharing. TCRdb provides this immuneACCESS table in a form limited to in-frame rearrangements. Some clones are lacking; in checked studies, under half of them reflect an unresolved V gene, and why the rest are absent is not known. The DNA gave D and trimming, while V, J and clone size come from that table. This sample lists about 130,000 clones; approximately 77% were detected once. Over 1.3% of the sample is held by the ten biggest clonotypes.

This entry is derived from a study of cytomegalovirus exposure and HLA in healthy donors (dated by TCRdb to the late 2010s). In the study overall: An earlier analysis of fewer than 750 of the donors reported under 300 Gb of sequence data and 95 million to 130 million unique TCR beta sequences obtained from about 180 million T cells. An early release covering over 500 HLA-typed donors comprised around 300 gigabases of sequencing data and approximately 80 million unique TCR sequences. Of the roughly 400 genotyped donors, around 81% fell in the genetic ancestry cluster associated with self-reported Caucasian donors. The aim of the study was to test whether cataloging public T cell receptors could identify signatures of past pathogen exposure. The study profiled the T cell repertoires of about 720 subjects by immunosequencing and related them to cytomegalovirus serostatus. Along with the approximately 600-subject first cohort, a separate validation cohort of about 110 different subjects was used. The study combined high-throughput TCR immunosequencing, statistical association of individual TCRs with disease status, and machine learning to predict cytomegalovirus infection status. A later analysis re-analyzed previously published TCR beta repertoires from 650 to 800 donors and added high-resolution HLA genotyping to study TCR occurrence patterns. In the later analysis, no new phenotypic data were used to find candidate immune exposures; instead, reliance was placed on TCR beta sequences and their occurrence across donors. To decide whether each TCR beta V gene segment behaved as functional or pseudogenic, an earlier analysis of several hundred of the donors relied on high-throughput TCR beta sequencing. Donor age, sex, ethnicity and CMV serostatus were compiled together with the repertoire data. A later genetic analysis took genome-wide SNP genotypes for about three fifths of the 666 donors and used that subset as a discovery cohort. All discovery cohort repertoires had been generated on a single sequencing platform. Both class I and class II loci were covered by HLA typing, at four-digit resolution. The number of typed donors differed by locus: 629-630 for A, B, C, DRB1 and DQB1; approximately 520 for DQA1; fewer than 610 for DPA1; and some 470 for DPB1. Four or five DR-DQ haplotypes were handled as single units for association and clustering because linkage in the cohort was strong. Across around 400 genotyped donors of the cohort, an average of about 240,000 unique TCR beta nucleotide sequences per donor were sequenced, and roughly 20% of those sequences were non-productive. What the work shows at the level of the full study, not this receptor alone: The cohort was sequenced for TCR beta chains only, and without alpha or paired-chain data the features that could be detected were limited. When HLA alleles, especially DR and DQ, strongly co-occurred, attributing TCR associations to individual alleles was difficult. Specific HLA alleles were associated with 16,951 TCR beta sequences at a false discovery rate of 0.05 in a later analysis. The sequencing pipeline was judged likely to have produced a cluster of highly shared sequence variants as a technical artifact. In a later analysis, several top co-occurrence clusters were reported to appear linked to parvovirus B19, influenza, CMV and Epstein-Barr virus. A further reported finding was that TCR beta sequences accurately predicted the HLA-A and HLA-B alleles for most subjects in the first cohort. HLA typing was unavailable for some donors at each locus, so association tests used only the typed subset. Broadly in line with IMGT annotations, most TCR beta V segments showed up in productive rearrangements about 87% or about 30% of the time in an earlier analysis of a few hundred of the donors. A later genetic analysis associated a missense DCLRE1C variant with V-gene and J-gene trimming of TCR beta chains, and an independent cohort replicated the association. Linkage disequilibrium might explain the correlated functional status among segregating V segments, but an unknown experimental factor could not be ruled out. Because the 87-base-pair reads could not distinguish some IMGT-functional V segments, including TRBV6-2 and TRBV6-3, those segments were excluded. A later analysis found that HLA-associated TCR beta chains were more clonally expanded and had lower generation probabilities than equally common non-associated chains. In both the original and validation cohorts, the classifier was reported to diagnose cytomegalovirus status with high specificity and sensitivity. A later genetic analysis reported fewer N-insertions in productive TCRs among donors in an Asian-associated ancestry cluster than the roughly 690-donor mean. According to the authors, the approach could potentially be generalized to other disease states and immunological phenotypes. According to a later analysis, TCR association rates differed among HLA loci, with DRB1 alleles showing the most associated TCRs and HLA-C alleles showing the fewest. The earlier analysis of 587 of the donors excluded 15 to 20 rarely observed V segments, including chromosome 9 orphons, because counts were too low. According to a later analysis, most CMV-associated TCR beta chains appeared to be HLA-restricted, and the HLA associations seemed to be driven largely by CMV exposure. Roughly uniform sequencing depth across donors was assumed in presence/absence analyses, although this assumption may not hold. The study gave a list of some 150 TCR beta chains associated with cytomegalovirus. Immune exposure information for the cohort was limited to CMV serostatus. A few of the identified cytomegalovirus-associated TCR beta chains were confirmed in vitro to be specific for cytomegalovirus antigens. While some public TCRs were present in many individuals, most TCR sequences turned up only very rarely across donors.

The cohort was made up of 650 to 700 healthy bone marrow donors. At the time of sampling, every cohort member was nominally healthy, though immune exposures that went unrecorded were likely present. The donor was CMV seronegative and was included in the group of a few hundred seronegative cohort members. Every donor gave a peripheral blood sample, and the peripheral blood mononuclear cells from that sample were used for TCR beta sequencing. The Qiagen DNeasy Blood Extraction Kit was used to extract genomic DNA from the blood cell samples. The sequence links TRBV20-1 to TRBJ2-1; the D gene lacks a confident call. The receptor comes from a woman aged 40 to 55 in good health and CMV-seronegative. The material sequenced was PBMCs. The CDR3 here reads CSGHEQFF. The nucleotide sequence reads TGCAGTGGGCATGAGCAGTTCTTC.